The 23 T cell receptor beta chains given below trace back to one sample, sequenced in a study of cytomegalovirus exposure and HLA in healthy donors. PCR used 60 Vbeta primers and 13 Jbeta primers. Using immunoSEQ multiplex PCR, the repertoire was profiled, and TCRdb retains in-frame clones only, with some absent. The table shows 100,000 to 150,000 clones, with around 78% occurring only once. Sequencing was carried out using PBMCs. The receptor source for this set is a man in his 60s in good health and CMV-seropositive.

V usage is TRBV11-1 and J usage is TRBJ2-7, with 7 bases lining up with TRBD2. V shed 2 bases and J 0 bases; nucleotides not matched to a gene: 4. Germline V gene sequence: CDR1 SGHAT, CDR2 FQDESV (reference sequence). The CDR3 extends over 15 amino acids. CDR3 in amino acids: CASSLSAGVSYEQYF. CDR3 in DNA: TGTGCCAGCAGCTTATCGGCGGGGGTCTCCTACGAGCAGTACTTC. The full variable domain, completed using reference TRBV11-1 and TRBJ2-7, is EAEVAQSPRYKITEKSQAVAFWCDPISGHATLYWYRQILGQGPELLVQFQDESVVDDSQLPKDRFSAERLKGVDSTLKIQPAELGDSAMYLCASSLSAGVSYEQYFGPGTRLTVT.

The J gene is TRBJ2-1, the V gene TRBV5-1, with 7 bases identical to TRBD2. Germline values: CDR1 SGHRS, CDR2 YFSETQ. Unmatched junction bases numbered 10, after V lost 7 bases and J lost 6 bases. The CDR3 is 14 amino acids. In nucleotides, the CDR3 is TGCGCCAGCGGATCTAGCGGTCATTCCAATGAGCAGTTCTTC. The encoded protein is CASGSSGHSNEQFF.

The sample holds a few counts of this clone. CDR3 sequence (DNA): TGTGCCAGCAAGGGGGTTCAGGGATCAGGCTCACCCCTCCACTTT. Translating it yields CASKGVQGSGSPLHF. V gene TRBV2 combines with J gene TRBJ1-6, with a possible D match to TRBD1 (6 bases). V was pared by 7 bases and J by 10 bases, with 20 bases between. The CDR3 consists of 15 residues. Germline CDR1 is SNHLY and CDR2 is FYNNEI.

CDR3 sequence reads: CASSLGGGGNTIYF. CDR3 bases: TGTGCCAGCAGCCTAGGGGGCGGTGGAAACACCATATATTTT. This chain connects TRBV11-3 to TRBJ1-3; 7 bases line up with TRBD1. Germline CDR1 SGHNT, CDR2 YENEEA. This CDR3 has 14 residues. Unmatched junction bases numbered 4, after V lost 5 bases and J lost 3 bases.

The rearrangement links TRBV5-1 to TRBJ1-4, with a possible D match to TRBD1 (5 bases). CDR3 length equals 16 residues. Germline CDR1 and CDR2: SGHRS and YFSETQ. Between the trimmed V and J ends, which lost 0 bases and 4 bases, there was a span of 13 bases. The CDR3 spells CASSLGRQLHNEKLFF. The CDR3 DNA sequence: TGCGCCAGCAGCTTGGGCCGACAGCTTCATAATGAAAAACTGTTTTTT.

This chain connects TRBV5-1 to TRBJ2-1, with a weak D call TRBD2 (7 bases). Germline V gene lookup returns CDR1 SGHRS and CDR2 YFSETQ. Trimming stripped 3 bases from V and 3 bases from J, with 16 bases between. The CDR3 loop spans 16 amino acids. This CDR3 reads CASSYVAGAYYNEQFF. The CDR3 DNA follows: TGCGCCAGCAGCTACGTGGCGGGGGCTTACTACAATGAGCAGTTCTTC. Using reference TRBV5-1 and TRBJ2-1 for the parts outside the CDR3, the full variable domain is KAGVTQTPRYLIKTRGQQVTLSCSPISGHRSVSWYQQTPGQGLQFLFEYFSETQRNKGNFPGRFSGRQFSNSRSEMNVSTLELGDSALYLCASSYVAGAYYNEQFFGPGTRLTVL.

This chain's CDR3 is CASSVGPGQGKETQYF. The CDR3 bases are TGTGCCAGCAGCGTAGGTCCGGGACAGGGAAAAGAGACCCAGTACTTC. The chain uses TRBV9 and TRBJ2-5, with 9 bases aligning to TRBD1. With 0 bases clipped from V and 3 bases from J, the junction kept 6 bases outside the gene matches. Germline V gene sequence: CDR1 SGDLS, CDR2 YYNGEE. The CDR3 is 16 amino acids. Full variable domain (rest looked up from reference TRBV9 and TRBJ2-5): DSGVTQTPKHLITATGQRVTLRCSPRSGDLSVYWYQQSLDQGLQFLIQYYNGEERAKGNILERFSAQQFPDLHSELNLSSLELGDSALYFCASSVGPGQGKETQYFGPGTRLLVL.

DNA for the CDR3: TGTGCCAGCGGACGGGGGGGCGTGGATACGCAGTATTTT. This translates into CASGRGGVDTQYF. The V gene is TRBV7-2, the J gene TRBJ2-3, with 8 bases that match TRBD2. V shed 8 bases and J 6 bases; nucleotides not matched to a gene: 7. CDR3 size: 13 residues. Germline V gene data show CDR1 as SGHTA and CDR2 as FQGNSA.

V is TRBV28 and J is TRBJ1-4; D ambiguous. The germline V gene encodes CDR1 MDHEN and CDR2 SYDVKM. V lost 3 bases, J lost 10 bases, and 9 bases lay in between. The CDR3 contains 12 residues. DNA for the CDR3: TGTGCCAGCAGTTTGCGAGGTGGAAAACTGTTTTTT. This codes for CASSLRGGKLFF.

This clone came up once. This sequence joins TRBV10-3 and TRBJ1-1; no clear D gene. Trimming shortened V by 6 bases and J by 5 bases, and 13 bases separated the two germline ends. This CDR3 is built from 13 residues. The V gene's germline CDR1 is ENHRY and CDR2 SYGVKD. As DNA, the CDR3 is TGTGCCATCAGCCCGGGTACCCGGACTGAAGCTTTCTTT. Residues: CAISPGTRTEAFF.

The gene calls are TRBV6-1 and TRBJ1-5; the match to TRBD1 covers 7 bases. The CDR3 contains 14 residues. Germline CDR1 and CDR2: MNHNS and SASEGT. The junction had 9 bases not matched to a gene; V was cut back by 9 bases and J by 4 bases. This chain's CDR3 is CASQIGTANQPQHF. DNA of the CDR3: TGTGCCAGTCAAATCGGGACAGCGAATCAGCCCCAGCATTTT.

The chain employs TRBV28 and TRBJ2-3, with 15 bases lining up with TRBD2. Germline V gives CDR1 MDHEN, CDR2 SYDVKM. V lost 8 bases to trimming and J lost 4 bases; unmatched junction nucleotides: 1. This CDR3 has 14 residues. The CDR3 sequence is CASGTSGGPDTQYF. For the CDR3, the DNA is TGTGCCAGCGGGACTAGCGGGGGGCCAGATACGCAGTATTTT. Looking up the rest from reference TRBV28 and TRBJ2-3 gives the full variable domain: DVKVTQSSRYLVKRTGEKVFLECVQDMDHENMFWYRQDPGLGLRLIYFSYDVKMKEKGDIPEGYSVSREKKERFSLILESASTNQTSMYLCASGTSGGPDTQYFGPGTRLTVL.

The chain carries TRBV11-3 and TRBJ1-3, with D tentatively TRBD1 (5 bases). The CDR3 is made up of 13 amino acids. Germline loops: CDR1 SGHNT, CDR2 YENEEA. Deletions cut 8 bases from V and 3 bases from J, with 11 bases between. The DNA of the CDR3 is TGTGCCAGCGCTACAGGAGATGGAAACACCATATATTTT. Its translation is CASATGDGNTIYF.

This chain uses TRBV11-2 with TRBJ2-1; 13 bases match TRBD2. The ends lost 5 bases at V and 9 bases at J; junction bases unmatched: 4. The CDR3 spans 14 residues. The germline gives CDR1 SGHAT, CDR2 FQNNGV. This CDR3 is CASSVLAGGFEQFF. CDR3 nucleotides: TGTGCCAGCAGCGTACTAGCGGGGGGGTTTGAGCAGTTCTTC.

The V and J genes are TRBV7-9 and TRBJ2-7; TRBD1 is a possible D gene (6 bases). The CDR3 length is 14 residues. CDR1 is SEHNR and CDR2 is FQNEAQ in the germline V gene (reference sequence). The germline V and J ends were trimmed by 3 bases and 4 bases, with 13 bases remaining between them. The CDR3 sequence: CASSFSGQQYEQYF. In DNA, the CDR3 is TGTGCCAGCAGCTTTTCCGGACAGCAGTACGAGCAGTACTTC.

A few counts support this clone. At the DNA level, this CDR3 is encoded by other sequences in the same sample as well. The CDR3 is CASSKDSYNEQFF. The DNA for the CDR3 is TGCGCCAGCAGTAAGGACAGTTACAATGAGCAGTTCTTC. The chain links TRBV10-1 to TRBJ2-1, with D perhaps TRBD1 (6 bases). Germline V gene data show CDR1 as WNHNN and CDR2 as SYGVQD (reference sequence). The CDR3 length is 13 residues. V lost 5 bases to trimming and J lost 4 bases, with 9 bases between them.

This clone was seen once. The CDR3 sequence is CASSLMGQGTYNEQFF. CDR3 coding DNA: TGTGCCAGCAGCTTAATGGGACAGGGGACCTACAATGAGCAGTTCTTC. The rearrangement uses TRBV7-3 and TRBJ2-1, with TRBD1 matching over 10 bases. This CDR3 is built from 16 residues. Per the germline V gene, CDR1 is SGHTA and CDR2 is FQGTGA. Trimming took 1 base from V and 2 from J; bases not matched to a gene: 2.

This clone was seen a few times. In nucleotides, the CDR3 is TGTGCCATCAGTGAGTCACGCCTCAGCAATGAGCAGTTCTTC. Its translation is CAISESRLSNEQFF. The V and J genes are TRBV10-3 and TRBJ2-1; no definite D call. This CDR3 has 14 amino acids. Germline-derived CDR1 and CDR2 are ENHRY and SYGVKD. V lost 0 bases to trimming and J lost 6 bases, with 9 bases between them.

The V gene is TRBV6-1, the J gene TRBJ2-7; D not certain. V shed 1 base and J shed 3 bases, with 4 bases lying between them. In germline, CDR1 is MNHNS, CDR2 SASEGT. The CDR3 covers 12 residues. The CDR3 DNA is TGTGCCAGCAGTGAAGAATACTACGAGCAGTACTTC. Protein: CASSEEYYEQYF.

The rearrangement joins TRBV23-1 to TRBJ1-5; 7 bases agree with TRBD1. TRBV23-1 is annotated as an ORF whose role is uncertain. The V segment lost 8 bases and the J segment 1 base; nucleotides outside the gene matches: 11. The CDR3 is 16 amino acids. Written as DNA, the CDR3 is TGCGCCAGCCCACACCCAGGGACAGCGAGCAATCAGCCCCAGCATTTT. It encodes CASPHPGTASNQPQHF.

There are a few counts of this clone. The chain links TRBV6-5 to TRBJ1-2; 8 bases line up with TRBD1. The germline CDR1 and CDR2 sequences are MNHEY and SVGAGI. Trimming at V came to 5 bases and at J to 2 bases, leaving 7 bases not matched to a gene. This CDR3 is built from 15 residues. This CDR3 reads CASSTTGQANYGYTF. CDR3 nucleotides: TGTGCCAGCAGTACCACGGGACAGGCGAACTATGGCTACACCTTC.

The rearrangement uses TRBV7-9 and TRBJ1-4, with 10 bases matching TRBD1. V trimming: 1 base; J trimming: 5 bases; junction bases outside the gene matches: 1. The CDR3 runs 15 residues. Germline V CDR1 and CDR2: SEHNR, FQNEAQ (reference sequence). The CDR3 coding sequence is TGTGCCAGCAGCTTAGTGGGACAGGGGAATGAAAAACTGTTTTTT. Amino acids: CASSLVGQGNEKLFF.

The CDR3: CASSLLYGTGGSGELFF. Here the CDR3 DNA reads TGTGCCAGCAGCCTACTCTACGGGACAGGGGGCTCCGGGGAGCTGTTTTTT. The chain joins TRBV7-3 to TRBJ2-2; 12 bases line up with TRBD1. The V gene end was trimmed by 5 bases and the J gene end by 6 bases; junction bases not matched to a gene: 10. Germline V gene sequence: CDR1 SGHTA, CDR2 FQGTGA. The CDR3 runs 17 residues.